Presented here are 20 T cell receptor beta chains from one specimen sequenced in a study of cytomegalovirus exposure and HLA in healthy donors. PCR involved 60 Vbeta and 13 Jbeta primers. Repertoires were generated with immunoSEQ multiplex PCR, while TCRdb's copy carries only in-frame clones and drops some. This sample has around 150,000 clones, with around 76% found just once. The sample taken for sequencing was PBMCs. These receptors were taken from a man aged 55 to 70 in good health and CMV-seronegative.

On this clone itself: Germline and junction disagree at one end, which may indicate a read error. Here the CDR3 DNA reads TGTTCCAGCACCGAACAGGGGGCAGATGGCTACACCTTC. The encoded protein is CSSTEQGADGYTF. This chain links TRBV7-9 with TRBJ1-2, with 9 bases matching TRBD1. The CDR3 consists of 13 residues. Germline loops: CDR1 SEHNR, CDR2 FQNEAQ (reference sequence).

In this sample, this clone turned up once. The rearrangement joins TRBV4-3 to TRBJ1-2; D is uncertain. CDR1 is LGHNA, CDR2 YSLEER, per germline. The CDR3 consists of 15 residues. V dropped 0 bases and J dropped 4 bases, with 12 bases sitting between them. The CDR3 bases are TGCGCCAGCAGCCAAGATCTGGAGGGAATCTATGGCTACACCTTC. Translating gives CASSQDLEGIYGYTF.

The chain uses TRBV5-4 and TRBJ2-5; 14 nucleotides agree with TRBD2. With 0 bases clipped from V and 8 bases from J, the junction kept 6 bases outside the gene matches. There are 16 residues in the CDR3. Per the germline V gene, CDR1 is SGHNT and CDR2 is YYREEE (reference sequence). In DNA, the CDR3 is TGTGCCAGCAGCTTGGTCGGGACTAGCGGGGGAAGCACCCAGTACTTC. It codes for CASSLVGTSGGSTQYF.

The CDR3 DNA reads as TGTGCCTGGAGACTGGGACTAGCGGGCGCCAATGAGCAGTTCTTC. Translating gives CAWRLGLAGANEQFF. The chain combines TRBV30 with TRBJ2-1; TRBD2 agrees at 12 bases. CDR1 is GTSNPN and CDR2 is SVGIG in the germline V gene (reference sequence). V was clipped by 3 bases and J by 6 bases; unmatched bases: 6. The CDR3 runs 15 residues.

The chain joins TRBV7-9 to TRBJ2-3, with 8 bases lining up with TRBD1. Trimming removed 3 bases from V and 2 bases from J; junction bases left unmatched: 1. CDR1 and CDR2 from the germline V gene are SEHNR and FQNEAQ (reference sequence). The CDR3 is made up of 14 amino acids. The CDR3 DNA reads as TGTGCCAGCAGCTTGGACAGGGACACAGATACGCAGTATTTT. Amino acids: CASSLDRDTDTQYF.

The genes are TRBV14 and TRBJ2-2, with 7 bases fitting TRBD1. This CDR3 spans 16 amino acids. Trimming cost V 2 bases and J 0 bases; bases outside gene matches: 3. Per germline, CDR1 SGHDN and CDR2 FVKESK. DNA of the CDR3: TGTGCCAGCAGCCAAAGACAGGGTTCGAACACCGGGGAGCTGTTTTTT. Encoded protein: CASSQRQGSNTGELFF. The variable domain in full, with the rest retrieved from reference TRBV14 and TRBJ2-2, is EAGVTQFPSHSVIEKGQTVTLRCDPISGHDNLYWYRRVMGKEIKFLLHFVKESKQDESGMPNNRFLAERTGGTYSTLKVQPAELEDSGVYFCASSQRQGSNTGELFFGEGSRLTVL.

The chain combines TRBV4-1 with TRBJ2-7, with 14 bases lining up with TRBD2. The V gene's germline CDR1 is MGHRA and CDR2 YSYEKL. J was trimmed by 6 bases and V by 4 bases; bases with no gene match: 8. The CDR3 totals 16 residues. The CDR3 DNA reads TGCGCCAGCAGCCCAAGAGGACTAGCGGGAGGTCGCGAGCAGTACTTC. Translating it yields CASSPRGLAGGREQYF.

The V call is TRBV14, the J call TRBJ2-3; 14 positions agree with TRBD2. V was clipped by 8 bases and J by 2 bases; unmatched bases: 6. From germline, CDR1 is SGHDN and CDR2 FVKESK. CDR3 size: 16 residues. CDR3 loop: CASGGLAGGFTDTQYF. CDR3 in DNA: TGTGCCAGCGGCGGACTAGCGGGGGGATTCACAGATACGCAGTATTTT.

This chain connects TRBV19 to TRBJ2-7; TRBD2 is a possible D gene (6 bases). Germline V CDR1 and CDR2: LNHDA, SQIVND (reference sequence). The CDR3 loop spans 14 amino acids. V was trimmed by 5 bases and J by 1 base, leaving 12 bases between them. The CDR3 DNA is TGTGCCAGTAGTGCGCGGGACGGATCCTACGAGCAGTACTTC. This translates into CASSARDGSYEQYF.

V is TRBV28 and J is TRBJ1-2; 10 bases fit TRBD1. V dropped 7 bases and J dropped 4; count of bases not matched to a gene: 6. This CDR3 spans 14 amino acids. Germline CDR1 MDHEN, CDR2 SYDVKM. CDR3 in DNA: TGTGCCAGCAACCGTGGACAGGGGGGCTATGGCTACACCTTC. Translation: CASNRGQGGYGYTF.

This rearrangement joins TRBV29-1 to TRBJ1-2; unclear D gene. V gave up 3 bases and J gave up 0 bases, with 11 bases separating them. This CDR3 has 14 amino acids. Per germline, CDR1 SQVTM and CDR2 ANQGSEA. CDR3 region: CSVEGSRANYGYTF. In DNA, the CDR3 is TGCAGCGTTGAGGGCAGCCGAGCTAACTATGGCTACACCTTC.

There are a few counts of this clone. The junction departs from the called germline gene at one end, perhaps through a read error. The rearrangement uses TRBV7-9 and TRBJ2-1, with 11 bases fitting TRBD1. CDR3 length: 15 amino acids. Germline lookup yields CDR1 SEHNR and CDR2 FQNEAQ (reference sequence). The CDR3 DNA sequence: TGTTCCAGCAGCGCGGACAGGGGGCTTGGCAATGAGCAGTTCTTC. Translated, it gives CSSSADRGLGNEQFF.

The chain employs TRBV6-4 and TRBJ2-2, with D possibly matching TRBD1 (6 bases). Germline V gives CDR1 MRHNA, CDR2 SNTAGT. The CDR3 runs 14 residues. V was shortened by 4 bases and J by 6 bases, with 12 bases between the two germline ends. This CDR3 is CASSGQGWSGELFF. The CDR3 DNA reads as TGTGCCAGCAGTGGGCAGGGGTGGTCCGGGGAGCTGTTTTTT.

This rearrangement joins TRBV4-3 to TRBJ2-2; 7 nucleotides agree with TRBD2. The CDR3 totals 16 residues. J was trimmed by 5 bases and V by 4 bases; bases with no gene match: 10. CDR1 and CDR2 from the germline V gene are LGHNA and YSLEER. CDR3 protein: CASSLLGEGRTGELFF. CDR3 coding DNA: TGCGCCAGCAGCCTCCTCGGGGAGGGGCGGACCGGGGAGCTGTTTTTT.

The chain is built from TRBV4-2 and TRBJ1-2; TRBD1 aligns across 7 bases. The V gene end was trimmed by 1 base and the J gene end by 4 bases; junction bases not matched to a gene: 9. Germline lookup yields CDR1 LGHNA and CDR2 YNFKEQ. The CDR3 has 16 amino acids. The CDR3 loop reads CASSQGGGEPSYGYTF. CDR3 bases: TGTGCCAGCAGCCAAGGAGGGGGCGAGCCGTCCTATGGCTACACCTTC.

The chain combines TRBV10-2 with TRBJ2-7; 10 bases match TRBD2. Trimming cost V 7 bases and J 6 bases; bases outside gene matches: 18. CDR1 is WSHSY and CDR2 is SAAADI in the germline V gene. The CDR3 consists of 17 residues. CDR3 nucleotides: TGCGCCAGCAACCCCGCTAGCGGGAGAGAAGGTCGTCGCGAGCAGTACTTC. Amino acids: CASNPASGREGRREQYF.

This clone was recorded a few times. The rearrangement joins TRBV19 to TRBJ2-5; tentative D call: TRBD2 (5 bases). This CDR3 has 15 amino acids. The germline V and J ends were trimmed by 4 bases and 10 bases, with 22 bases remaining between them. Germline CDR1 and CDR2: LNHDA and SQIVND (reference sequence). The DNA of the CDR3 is TGTGCCAGTAGTACCCTCGAAGGACTGGCGGGCGGCCAGTACTTC. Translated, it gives CASSTLEGLAGGQYF.

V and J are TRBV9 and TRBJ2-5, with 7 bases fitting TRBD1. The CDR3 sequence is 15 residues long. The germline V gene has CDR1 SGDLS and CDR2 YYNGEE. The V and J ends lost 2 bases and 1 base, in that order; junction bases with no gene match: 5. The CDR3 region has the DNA TGTGCCAGCAGCGTCGGGACAGCCATCCAAGAGACCCAGTACTTC. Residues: CASSVGTAIQETQYF.

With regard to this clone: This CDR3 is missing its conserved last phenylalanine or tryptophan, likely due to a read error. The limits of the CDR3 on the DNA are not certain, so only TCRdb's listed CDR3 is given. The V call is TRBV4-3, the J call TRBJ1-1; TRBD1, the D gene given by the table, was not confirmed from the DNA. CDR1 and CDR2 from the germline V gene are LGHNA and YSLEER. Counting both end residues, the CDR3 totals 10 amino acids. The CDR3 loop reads CASSQDRQKK.

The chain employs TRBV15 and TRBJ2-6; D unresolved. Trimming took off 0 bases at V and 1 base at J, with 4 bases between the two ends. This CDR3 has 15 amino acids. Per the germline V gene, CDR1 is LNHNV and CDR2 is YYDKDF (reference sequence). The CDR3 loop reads CATSRDVSGANVLTF. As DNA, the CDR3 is TGTGCCACCAGCAGAGACGTGTCTGGGGCCAACGTCCTGACTTTC.